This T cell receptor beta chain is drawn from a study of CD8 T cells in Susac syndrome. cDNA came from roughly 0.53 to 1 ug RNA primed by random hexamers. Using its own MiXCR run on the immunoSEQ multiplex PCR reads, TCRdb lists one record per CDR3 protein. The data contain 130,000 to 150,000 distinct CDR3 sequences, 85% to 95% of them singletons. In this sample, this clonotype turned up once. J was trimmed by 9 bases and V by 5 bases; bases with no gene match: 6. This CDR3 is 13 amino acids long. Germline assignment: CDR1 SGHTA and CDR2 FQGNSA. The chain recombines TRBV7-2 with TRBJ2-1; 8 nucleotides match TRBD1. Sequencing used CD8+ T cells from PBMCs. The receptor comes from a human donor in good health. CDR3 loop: CASSLRGPFEQFF. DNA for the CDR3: TGTGCCAGCAGCCTCAGGGGGCCATTTGAGCAGTTCTTC.